This T cell receptor (beta chain) was sequenced in a study of blood T cells in healthy people across ages. Background on the study: With template switching, about one barcoded beta molecule was captured per two T cells.

In germline, CDR1 is MNHEY, CDR2 SMNVEV (reference sequence). The CDR3 is 12 residues long. The V and J ends lost 6 bases and 12 bases respectively, with 17 bases between them. A J-beta primer mix and a sample-barcoded 5' primer were used in a second PCR of roughly 6 to 11 cycles. MiXCR, applied by TCRdb to the 5' RACE reads, yields one record per CDR3 protein. The data hold some 1.8 million distinct CDR3 sequences, with approximately 39% observed a single time. The rearrangement joins TRBV27 to TRBJ1-1; a possible D gene is TRBD1 (5 bases). Material for sequencing was blood. The sequence derives from a human donor in good health. CDR3: CASRVPGQVPFF. The CDR3 DNA reads TGTGCCAGCAGGGTGCCCGGACAAGTACCTTTCTTT.